A selection of T cell receptor beta chains follows, all from one sample in a study of T cells after posttransplantation cyclophosphamide. Assay used: immunoSEQ multiplex PCR; TCRdb lists only in-frame clones, some missing. Singletons are absent from the sample, which has under 15,000 clones. The material sequenced was PBMCs, taken after allogeneic stem cell transplant with posttransplant cyclophosphamide. Every receptor here comes from a female patient in her 40s who received an allogeneic stem cell transplant from a related donor, was CMV-positive, and had acute GVHD only. Some T cells may be graft donor cells. The conserved cysteine and the conserved F or W are not part of the CDR3 here. D genes are given only for firm matches.

TRBJ1-1	TRBV5-6	.	ASSLARQSNTEAF
TRBJ2-5	TRBV18	TRBD2	ASSPRTGGQETQY
TRBJ2-2	TRBV5-1	TRBD2	ASSSRLAGGPFGGELF
TRBJ2-5	TRBV5-1	.	ASSFGETQY
TRBJ2-6	TRBV7-6	TRBD2	ASSLGGGSGANVLT
TRBJ2-1	TRBV10-3	TRBD1	AIRDSTGSYNEQF
TRBJ2-2	TRBV19	.	ATLGQGGIGELF
TRBJ2-2	TRBV29-1	.	SVSSAGELF
TRBJ1-1	TRBV5-6	TRBD1	ASSLGQGAMNTEAF
TRBJ2-2	TRBV30	.	AWNSNTGELF
TRBJ1-1	TRBV19	TRBD1	ASSGQGTTSPAF
TRBJ1-5	TRBV7-9	TRBD1	ASSLFFGQGADQPQH
TRBJ2-1	TRBV15	.	ATSKPADSWYEQF
TRBJ1-1	TRBV5-1	.	ASSLQAGTNTEAF
TRBJ2-5	TRBV19	TRBD1	ASSIAQGALKTQY
TRBJ2-3	TRBV4-3	.	ASSQDRGRGDTDTQY
TRBJ2-2	TRBV29-1	.	SVEQVNTGELF
TRBJ2-1	TRBV6-6	TRBD2	ASRSGGTSTNEQF
TRBJ1-5	TRBV18	.	ASSSQGKNQPQH
TRBJ1-2	TRBV6-6	TRBD1	ASRKASQGANYGYT
TRBJ2-3	TRBV2	.	ANAGLGGTDTQY
TRBJ2-7	TRBV10-2	TRBD2	ASAGGRYEQY
TRBJ2-7	TRBV25-1	TRBD2	ASSEWGGTYEQY
TRBJ2-3	TRBV14	.	ASSQGERLTDTQY
TRBJ2-3	TRBV30	TRBD2	AWSAQLAGGPADTQY
TRBJ2-7	TRBV2	TRBD2	ASSHPGEGNEQY
TRBJ2-7	TRBV5-6	TRBD1	ASSPPQGVHSYEQY
TRBJ1-1	TRBV10-2	.	ASMGGRRTMDTEAF
TRBJ1-5	TRBV7-8	.	ASSLGGGGSNQPQH
TRBJ1-5	TRBV28	.	ATRAPSNQPQH
TRBJ1-5	TRBV27	.	ASRQPGANQPQH
TRBJ1-5	TRBV5-1	.	ASSLRPGGNQPQH
TRBJ2-3	TRBV5-8	TRBD1	ASLTGTGVTDTQY
TRBJ2-1	TRBV5-4	TRBD2	ASSPGTSGYNEQF
TRBJ2-5	TRBV11-3	TRBD2	ASSLFGVSGRRGQETQY
TRBJ1-1	TRBV6-1	.	ASRPLGGATEAF
TRBJ1-1	TRBV6-4	.	ASSENMNTEAF
TRBJ1-1	TRBV12-5	TRBD1	ASGLWTGAASGNTEAF
TRBJ1-1	TRBV7-8	TRBD1	ASSLKGQGLFTEAF
TRBJ2-1	TRBV7-2	TRBD2	ASSLVWTSANEQF
TRBJ1-2	TRBV19	TRBD1	ASTLGQGNYGYT
TRBJ2-2	TRBV2	.	ASSEGAGELF
TRBJ2-3	TRBV9	TRBD2	ASAGVTDTQY
TRBJ1-5	TRBV4-1	.	ASSQDQTGYQPQH
TRBJ2-6	TRBV11-3	TRBD1	ASSSGTGYSGANVLT
TRBJ1-6	TRBV6-6	TRBD1	ASSYLGQGNSPLH
TRBJ1-5	TRBV10-3	.	AISNRSQPQH
TRBJ1-6	TRBV19	.	ASSKTGSPNSPLH